This T cell receptor (beta chain) originates from a study of identical twins. TCRdb reprocessed the 5' RACE reads via MiXCR and lists one record per CDR3 protein. The repertoire has about 790,000 distinct CDR3 sequences, roughly 20% of them found once; the top ten carry around 13%. The CDR3 loop spans 11 amino acids. The ends were cut back, 3 bases at V and 13 bases at J, with 7 bases in the middle. Everyone who gave samples was a healthy Caucasian. This clonotype occurred many times. In addition, the sample was reused for a study of T cells expressing NK-cell markers.

The origin of this receptor is a woman younger than 35 in good health. This chain uses TRBV12-3 or TRBV12-4 with TRBJ1-6; D is uncertain. Input material: PBMCs. The CDR3 here is CASSFGDPLHF. The CDR3 DNA sequence: TGTGCCAGCAGTTTTGGAGATCCCCTCCACTTT.